This T cell receptor beta chain stems from a study of T cells in Graves' hyperthyroidism and ophthalmopathy. This clonotype appeared many times. Antigen unknown. General study results and limits: Stable hyperthyroidism was separated from ophthalmopathy by a model based on 13 V-J features. A median around 6 months before onset, the model predicted ophthalmopathy.

Amplified TCR beta CDR3 regions came from RNA transcripts. In the first-round RT-PCR of the TCR CDR3, the HTBI primer set was used. In TCRdb, the multiplex PCR reads were re-called with MiXCR into one record per CDR3 protein. The data contain over 250,000 distinct CDR3 sequences, about 25% of them singletons. Germline-derived CDR1 and CDR2 are SGHAT and FQNNGV. Deletions cut 3 bases from V and 10 bases from J, with 19 bases between. This CDR3 contains 16 residues. Participants, patients aged 18 to 65, had newly diagnosed hyperthyroidism with a duration under 2 months. Uncontrolled infections, other autoimmune diseases, pregnancy or lactation led to exclusion of patients.

Material: blood. This TCR was recovered from a man in his forties with Graves' hyperthyroidism that later progressed to Graves' ophthalmopathy. The chain has TRBV11-2 and TRBJ1-6; possibly TRBD1 for D (6 bases). CDR3 DNA sequence: TGTGCCAGCAGCTTTACCCGCGGACAGTCGAAATCACCCCTCCACTTT. It translates to CASSFTRGQSKSPLHF.